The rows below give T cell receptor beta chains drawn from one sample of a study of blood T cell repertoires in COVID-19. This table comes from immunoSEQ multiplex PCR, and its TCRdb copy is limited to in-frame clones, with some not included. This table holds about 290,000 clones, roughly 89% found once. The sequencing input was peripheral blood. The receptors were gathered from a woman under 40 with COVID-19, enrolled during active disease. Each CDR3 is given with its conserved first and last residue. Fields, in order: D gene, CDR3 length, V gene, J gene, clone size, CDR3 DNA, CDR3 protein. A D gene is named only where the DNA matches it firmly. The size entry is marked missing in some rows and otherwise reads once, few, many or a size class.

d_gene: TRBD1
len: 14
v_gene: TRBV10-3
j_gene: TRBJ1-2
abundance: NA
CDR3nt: TGTGCCATCAGTGAGGGGGACAGGGCGGATGGCTACACCTTC
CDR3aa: CAISEGDRADGYTF

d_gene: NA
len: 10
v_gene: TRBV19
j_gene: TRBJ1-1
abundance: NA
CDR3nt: TGTGCCAGTAGTGACGGGAGGGCTTTCTTT
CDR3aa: CASSDGRAFF

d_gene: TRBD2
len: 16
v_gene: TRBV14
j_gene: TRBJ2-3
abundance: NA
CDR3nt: TGTGCCAGCAGCCAGGGACTAGCGGGCCGGGGGTCTACGCAGTATTTT
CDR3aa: CASSQGLAGRGSTQYF

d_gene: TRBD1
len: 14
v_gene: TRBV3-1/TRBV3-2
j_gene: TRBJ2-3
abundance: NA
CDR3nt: TGTGCCAGCAGCCAGACGGGACAGTTGGATACGCAGTATTTT
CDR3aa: CASSQTGQLDTQYF

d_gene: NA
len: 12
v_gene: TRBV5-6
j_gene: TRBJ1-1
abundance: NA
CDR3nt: TGTGCCAGCAGCTTGTCCGGGTCGGAAGCTTTCTTT
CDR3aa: CASSLSGSEAFF

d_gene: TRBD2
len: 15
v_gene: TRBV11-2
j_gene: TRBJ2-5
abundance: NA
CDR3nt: TGTGCCAGCAGCTTAGAGGCTAGCGGGGAAGAGACCCAGTACTTC
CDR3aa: CASSLEASGEETQYF

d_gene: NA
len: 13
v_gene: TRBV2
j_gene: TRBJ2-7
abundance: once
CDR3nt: TGTGCCAGCCGAAAGACTCCGTCCTACGAGCAGTACTTC
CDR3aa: CASRKTPSYEQYF

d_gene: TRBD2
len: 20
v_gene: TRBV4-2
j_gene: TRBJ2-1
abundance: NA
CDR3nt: TGTGCCAGCAGCCAAGATAAGGGTAGCGGGGGGGCCCCCGGAGGCAATGAGCAGTTCTTC
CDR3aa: CASSQDKGSGGAPGGNEQFF

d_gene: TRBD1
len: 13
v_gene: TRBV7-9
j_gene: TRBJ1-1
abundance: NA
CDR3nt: TGTGCCAGCAGCTTAGTCGGGGGACAGAAAGCTTTCTTT
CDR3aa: CASSLVGGQKAFF

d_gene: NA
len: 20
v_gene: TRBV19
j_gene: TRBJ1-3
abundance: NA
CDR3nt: TGTGCCAGTAGTATTTTCCCCCGCCGGACAGCCGACCACTCTGGAAACACCATATATTTT
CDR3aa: CASSIFPRRTADHSGNTIYF

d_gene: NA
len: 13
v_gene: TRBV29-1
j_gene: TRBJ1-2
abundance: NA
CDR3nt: TGCAGCGCCCGGCGGGGGGCCGACTATGGCTACACCTTC
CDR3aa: CSARRGADYGYTF

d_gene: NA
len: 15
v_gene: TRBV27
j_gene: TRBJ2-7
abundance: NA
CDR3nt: TGTGCCAGCAGTGCCTTCCCGGGTCGGGCCTACGAGCAGTACTTC
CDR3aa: CASSAFPGRAYEQYF

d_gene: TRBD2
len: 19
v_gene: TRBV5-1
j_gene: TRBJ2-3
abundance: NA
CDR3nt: TGCGCCAGCAGCCTCCTACGACTAGCGGGGGGGGCTAGCACAGATACGCAGTATTTT
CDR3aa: CASSLLRLAGGASTDTQYF

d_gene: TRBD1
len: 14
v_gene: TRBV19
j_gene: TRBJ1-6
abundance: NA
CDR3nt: TGTGCCAGTAGTCTCCGACAGGGAAGCTCACCCCTCCACTTT
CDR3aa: CASSLRQGSSPLHF

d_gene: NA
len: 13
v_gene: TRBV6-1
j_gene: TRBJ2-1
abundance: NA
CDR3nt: TGTGCCAGCAGTGAGGTGCGGTACAATGAGCAGTTCTTC
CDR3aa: CASSEVRYNEQFF

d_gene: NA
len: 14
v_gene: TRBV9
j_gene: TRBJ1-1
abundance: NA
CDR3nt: TGTGCCAGCAGCGCGAGTTACAGGGAGAGGGAAGCTTTCTTT
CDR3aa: CASSASYREREAFF

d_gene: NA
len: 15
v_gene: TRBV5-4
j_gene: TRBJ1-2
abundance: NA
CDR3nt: TGTGCCAGCAGCTTGCCCAGAGGGCGGGAGTATGGCTACACCTTC
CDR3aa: CASSLPRGREYGYTF

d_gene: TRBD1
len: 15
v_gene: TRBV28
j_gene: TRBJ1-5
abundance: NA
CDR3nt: TGTGCCAGCAGTCCTATGACAGGGGCCGGTCAGCCCCAGCATTTT
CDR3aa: CASSPMTGAGQPQHF

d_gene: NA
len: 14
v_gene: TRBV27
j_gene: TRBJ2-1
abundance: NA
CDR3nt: TGTGCCAGCAGTCCTAGGCGTACCTACAATGAGCAGTTCTTC
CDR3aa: CASSPRRTYNEQFF

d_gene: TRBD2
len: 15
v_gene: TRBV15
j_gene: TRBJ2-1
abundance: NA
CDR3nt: TGTGCCACCAGCGCGGGACTAGCGGCCTACAATGAGCAGTTCTTC
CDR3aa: CATSAGLAAYNEQFF

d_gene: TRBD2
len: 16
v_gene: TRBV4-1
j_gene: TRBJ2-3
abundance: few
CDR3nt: TGCGCCAGCAGGGGACTAGCGGGACGAAGCACAGATACGCAGTATTTT
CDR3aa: CASRGLAGRSTDTQYF

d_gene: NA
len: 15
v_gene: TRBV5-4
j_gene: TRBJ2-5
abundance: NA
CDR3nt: TGTGCCAGCAGCAGGGGTACAGTGCCGGTAGAGACCCAGTACTTC
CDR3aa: CASSRGTVPVETQYF

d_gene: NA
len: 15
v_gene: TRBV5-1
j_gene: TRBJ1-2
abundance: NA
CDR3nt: TGCGCCACCAAAACAGGAGTCGGAGCTAACTATGGCTACACCTTC
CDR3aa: CATKTGVGANYGYTF

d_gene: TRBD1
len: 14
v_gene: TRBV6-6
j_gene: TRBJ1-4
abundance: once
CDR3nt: TGTGCCAGCAGTTCGGGTAGGGGGCATGAAAAACTGTTTTTT
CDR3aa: CASSSGRGHEKLFF

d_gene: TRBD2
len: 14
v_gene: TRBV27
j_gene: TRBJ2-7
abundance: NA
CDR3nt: TGTGCCAGCAGTTTTAACCAGCGGGGTGACGAGCAGTACTTC
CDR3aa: CASSFNQRGDEQYF

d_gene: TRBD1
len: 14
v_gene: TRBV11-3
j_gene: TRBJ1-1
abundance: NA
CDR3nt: TGTGCCAGCAGCCAGGCGGGACAGGATAAGGGAGCTTTCTTT
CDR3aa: CASSQAGQDKGAFF

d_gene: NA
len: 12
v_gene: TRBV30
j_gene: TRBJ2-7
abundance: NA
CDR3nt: TGTGCCTGGAGTGTAGCCCTCTACGAGCAGTACTTC
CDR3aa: CAWSVALYEQYF

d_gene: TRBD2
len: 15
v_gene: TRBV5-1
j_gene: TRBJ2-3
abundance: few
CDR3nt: TGCGCCAGCGGGGGACGGGGGGGCCCTCCAGATACGCAGTATTTT
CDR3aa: CASGGRGGPPDTQYF

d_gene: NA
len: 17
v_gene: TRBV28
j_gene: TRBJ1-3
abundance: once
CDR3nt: TGTGCCAGCAGTACCCGGGACATCCTCTCTGTCGGAAACACCATATATTTT
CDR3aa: CASSTRDILSVGNTIYF

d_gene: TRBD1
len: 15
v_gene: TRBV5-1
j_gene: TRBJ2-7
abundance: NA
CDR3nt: TGCGCCAGCAGCTTGGGACAGGGGACAGCCTACGAGCAGTACTTC
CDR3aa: CASSLGQGTAYEQYF

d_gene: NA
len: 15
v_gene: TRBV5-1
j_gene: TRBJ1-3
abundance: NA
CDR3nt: TGCGCCAGCAGCTTTAGGTCGGAGAAGGGAAACACCATATATTTT
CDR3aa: CASSFRSEKGNTIYF

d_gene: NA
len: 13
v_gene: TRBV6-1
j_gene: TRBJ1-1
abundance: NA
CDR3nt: TGTGCCAGCAGTGAAGGTACAGTGTCCCAAGCTTTCTTT
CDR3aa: CASSEGTVSQAFF

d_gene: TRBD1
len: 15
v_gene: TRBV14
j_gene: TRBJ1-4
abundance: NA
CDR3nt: TGTGCCAGCAGCCGTATAGGACAGGGGAATGAAAAACTGTTTTTT
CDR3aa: CASSRIGQGNEKLFF

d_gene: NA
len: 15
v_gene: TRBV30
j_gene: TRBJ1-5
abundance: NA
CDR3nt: TGTGCCTGGAGTGGTCCGGGTACGGCATCTCAGCCCCAGCATTTT
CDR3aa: CAWSGPGTASQPQHF

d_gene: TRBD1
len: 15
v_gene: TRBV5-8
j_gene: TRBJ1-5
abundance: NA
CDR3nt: TGTGCCAGCAGCTTGGTGGGACAGCTCAATCAGCCCCAGCATTTT
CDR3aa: CASSLVGQLNQPQHF

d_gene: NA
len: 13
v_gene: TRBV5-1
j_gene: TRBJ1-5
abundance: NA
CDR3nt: TGCGCCAGCAGCTTTGAGGGTGGACAGCCCCAGCATTTT
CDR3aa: CASSFEGGQPQHF

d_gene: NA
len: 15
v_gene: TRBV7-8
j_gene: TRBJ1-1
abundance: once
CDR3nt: TGTGCCAGCAGCTTACGTCAGGGGATGAACACTGAAGCTTTCTTT
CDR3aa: CASSLRQGMNTEAFF

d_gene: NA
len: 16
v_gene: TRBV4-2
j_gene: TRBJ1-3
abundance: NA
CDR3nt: TGTGCCAGCAGCCCTACGGGGGTACTGGGCGGAAACACCATATATTTT
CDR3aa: CASSPTGVLGGNTIYF

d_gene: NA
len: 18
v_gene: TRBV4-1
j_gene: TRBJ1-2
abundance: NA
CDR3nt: TGCGCCAGCAGCTCCCTAACCTCAGGGGAGAGACATAACTATGGCTACACCTTC
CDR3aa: CASSSLTSGERHNYGYTF

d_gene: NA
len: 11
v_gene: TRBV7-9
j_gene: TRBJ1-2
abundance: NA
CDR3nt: TGTGCCAGCAGCTTTGAGATGGGCTACACCTTC
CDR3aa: CASSFEMGYTF

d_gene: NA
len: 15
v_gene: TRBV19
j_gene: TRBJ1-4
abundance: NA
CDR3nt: TGTGCCAGTAGTATGGGAGGGGCGCAGGATGAAAAACTGTTTTTT
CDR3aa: CASSMGGAQDEKLFF

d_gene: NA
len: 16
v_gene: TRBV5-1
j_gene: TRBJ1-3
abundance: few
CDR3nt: TGCGCCAGCAGCGGTGACAGCTCGGCCTCTGGAAACACCATATATTTT
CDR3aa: CASSGDSSASGNTIYF

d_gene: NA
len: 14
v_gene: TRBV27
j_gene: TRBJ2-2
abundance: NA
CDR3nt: TGTGCCAGCAGTTTATACCGGTCCGCCGGGGAGCTGTTTTTT
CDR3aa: CASSLYRSAGELFF

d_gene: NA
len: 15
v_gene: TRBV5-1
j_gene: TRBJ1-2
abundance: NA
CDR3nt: TGCGCCAGCAGCTCGAAACCGGGGTCTTCCTATGGCTACACCTTC
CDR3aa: CASSSKPGSSYGYTF

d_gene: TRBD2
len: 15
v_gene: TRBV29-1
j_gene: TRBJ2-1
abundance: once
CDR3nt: TGCAGCGTAGGTCTAGCGGGGGGCTCCTACAATGAGCAGTTCTTC
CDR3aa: CSVGLAGGSYNEQFF

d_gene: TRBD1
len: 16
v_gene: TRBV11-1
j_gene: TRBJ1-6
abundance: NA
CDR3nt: TGTGCCAGCAGCGGGGGACAGGGTGCCTATAATTCACCCCTCCACTTT
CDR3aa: CASSGGQGAYNSPLHF

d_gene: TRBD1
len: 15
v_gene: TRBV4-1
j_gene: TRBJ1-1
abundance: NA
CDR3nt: TGCGCCAGCAGCCAAGCTGGAGGGACAGTCGGGGAAGCTTTCTTT
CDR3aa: CASSQAGGTVGEAFF

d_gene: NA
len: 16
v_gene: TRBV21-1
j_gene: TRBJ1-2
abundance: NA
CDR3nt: TGTGCCAGCAGCAAAGTGGGAACACAGACTAGGTATGGCTACACCTTC
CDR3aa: CASSKVGTQTRYGYTF

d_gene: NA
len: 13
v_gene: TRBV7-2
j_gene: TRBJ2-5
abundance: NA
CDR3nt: TGTGCCAGCAGGGCCTTAGCGGAAGAGACCCAGTACTTC
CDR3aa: CASRALAEETQYF

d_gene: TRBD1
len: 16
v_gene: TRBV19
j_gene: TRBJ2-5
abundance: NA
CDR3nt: TGTGCCAGTAGTTCCTCTCCGTACAGGGGGCCGGAGACCCAGTACTTC
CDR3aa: CASSSSPYRGPETQYF

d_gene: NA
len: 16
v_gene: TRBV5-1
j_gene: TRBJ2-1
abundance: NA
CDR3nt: TGCGCCAGCAGCTTGGCAGGATTCAGCTCCTACAATGAGCAGTTCTTC
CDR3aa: CASSLAGFSSYNEQFF

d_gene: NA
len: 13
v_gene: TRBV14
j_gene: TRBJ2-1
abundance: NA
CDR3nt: TGTGCCAGCAGCCAACGGGGAGGCAATGAGCAGTTCTTC
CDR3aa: CASSQRGGNEQFF